This T cell receptor (beta chain) is from a study of blood T cell repertoires in COVID-19. Study at large: Sources were T cells, B-cell-depleted T cells, or PBMCs; the material itself was cDNA or gDNA.

Enrolled through a virtual design, the participants were between about 18 and 100 years of age and came from 24 US areas. Participant reports of clinical history set cohort assignment. In the original analysis: Reference gene primer amplification gave estimated nucleated cell counts. Clones were read by immunoSEQ multiplex PCR, and TCRdb kept only the in-frame ones, dropping some. The D gene and trimming were derived from the DNA, and the V and J assignments and clone size from that table. The table has 400,000 to 550,000 clones, approximately 90% seen once; the top ten hold approximately 2%. The sequence was obtained from a young woman with acute COVID-19. Specimen: PBMCs or T cells enriched from blood (not recorded which).

This chain's CDR3 is CATRGREDGPETQYF. The CDR3 nucleotides read TGTGCCACTAGGGGCAGGGAGGACGGGCCAGAGACCCAGTACTTC. The V and J genes are TRBV19 and TRBJ2-5; a possible D gene is TRBD2 (6 bases). CDR3 length equals 15 residues. The V end lost 10 bases, the J end lost 4 bases, and 22 bases lay between the germline ends. Germline V gene lookup returns CDR1 LNHDA and CDR2 SQIVND (reference sequence). Together with reference TRBV19 and TRBJ2-5, the CDR3 gives the full variable domain: DGGITQSPKYLFRKEGQNVTLSCEQNLNHDAMYWYRQDPGQGLRLIYYSQIVNDFQKGDIAEGYSVSREKKESFPLTVTSAQKNPTAFYLCATRGREDGPETQYFGPGTRLLVL.